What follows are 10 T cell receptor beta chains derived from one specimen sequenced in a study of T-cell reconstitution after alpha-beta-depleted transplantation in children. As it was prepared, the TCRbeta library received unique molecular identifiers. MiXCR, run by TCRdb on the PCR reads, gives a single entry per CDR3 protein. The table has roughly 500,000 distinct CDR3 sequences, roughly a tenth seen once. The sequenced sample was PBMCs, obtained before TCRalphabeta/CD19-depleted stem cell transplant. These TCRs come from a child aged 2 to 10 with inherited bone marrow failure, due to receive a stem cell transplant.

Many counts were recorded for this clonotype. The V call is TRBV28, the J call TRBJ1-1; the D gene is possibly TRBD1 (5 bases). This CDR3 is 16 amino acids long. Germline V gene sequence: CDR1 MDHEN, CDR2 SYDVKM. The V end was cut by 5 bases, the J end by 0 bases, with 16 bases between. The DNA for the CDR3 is TGTGCCAGCAGTCTCCGCCGACAGTTTATGAACACTGAAGCTTTCTTT. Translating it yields CASSLRRQFMNTEAFF. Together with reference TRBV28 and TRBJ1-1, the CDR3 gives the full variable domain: DVKVTQSSRYLVKRTGEKVFLECVQDMDHENMFWYRQDPGLGLRLIYFSYDVKMKEKGDIPEGYSVSREKKERFSLILESASTNQTSMYLCASSLRRQFMNTEAFFGQGTRLTVV.

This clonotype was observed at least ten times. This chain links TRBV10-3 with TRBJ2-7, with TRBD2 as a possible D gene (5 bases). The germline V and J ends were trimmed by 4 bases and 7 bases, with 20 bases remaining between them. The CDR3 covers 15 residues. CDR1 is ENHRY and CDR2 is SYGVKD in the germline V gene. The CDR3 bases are TGTGCCATCAGTGCTTTCGAGCGGCCCAAAGGGGAGCAGTACTTC. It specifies CAISAFERPKGEQYF.

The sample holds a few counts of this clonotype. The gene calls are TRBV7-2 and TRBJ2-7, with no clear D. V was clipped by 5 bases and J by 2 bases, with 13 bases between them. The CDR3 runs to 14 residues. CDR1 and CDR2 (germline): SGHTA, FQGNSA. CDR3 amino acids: CASSQDFRPYEQYF. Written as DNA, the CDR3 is TGTGCCAGCAGCCAAGACTTCCGCCCCTACGAGCAGTACTTC.

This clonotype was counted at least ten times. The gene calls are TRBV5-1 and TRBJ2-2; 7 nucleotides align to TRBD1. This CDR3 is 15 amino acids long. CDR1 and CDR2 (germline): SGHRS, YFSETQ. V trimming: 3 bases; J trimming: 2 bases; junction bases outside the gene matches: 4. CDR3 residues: CASSSGTVNTGELFF. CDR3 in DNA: TGCGCCAGCAGCTCCGGGACAGTAAACACCGGGGAGCTGTTTTTT.

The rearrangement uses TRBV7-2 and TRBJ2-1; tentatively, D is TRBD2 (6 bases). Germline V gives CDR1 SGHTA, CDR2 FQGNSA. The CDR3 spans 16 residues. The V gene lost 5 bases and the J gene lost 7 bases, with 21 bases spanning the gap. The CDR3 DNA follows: TGTGCCAGCAGCCCAGCCCCAGAGCGGGTCACTAATGAGCAGTTCTTC. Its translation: CASSPAPERVTNEQFF.

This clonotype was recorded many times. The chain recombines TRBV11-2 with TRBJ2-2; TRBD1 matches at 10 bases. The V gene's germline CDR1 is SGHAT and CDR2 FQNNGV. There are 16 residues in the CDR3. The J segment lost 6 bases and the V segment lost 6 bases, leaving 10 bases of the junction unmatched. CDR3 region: CASRSTGTGVAGELFF. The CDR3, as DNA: TGTGCCAGCAGATCGACTGGGACAGGGGTGGCCGGGGAGCTGTTTTTT.

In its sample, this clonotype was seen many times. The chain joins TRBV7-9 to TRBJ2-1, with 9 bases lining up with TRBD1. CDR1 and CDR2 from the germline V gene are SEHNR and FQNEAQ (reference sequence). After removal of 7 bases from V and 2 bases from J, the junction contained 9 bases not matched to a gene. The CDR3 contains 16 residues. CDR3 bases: TGTGCCAGCACCCCCATTGGGGACAGGGCCTACAATGAGCAGTTCTTC. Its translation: CASTPIGDRAYNEQFF.

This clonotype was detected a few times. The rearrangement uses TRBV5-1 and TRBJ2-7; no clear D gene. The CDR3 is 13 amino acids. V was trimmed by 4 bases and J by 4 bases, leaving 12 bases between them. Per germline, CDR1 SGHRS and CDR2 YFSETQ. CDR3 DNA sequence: TGCGCCAGCAGCCCCGGTAGAGCATACGAGCAGTACTTC. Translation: CASSPGRAYEQYF.

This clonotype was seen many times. CDR3 region: CASSQADRGPYEQYF. The CDR3 DNA reads as TGCGCCAGCAGCCAAGCTGACAGGGGGCCCTACGAGCAGTACTTC. The V call is TRBV4-3, the J call TRBJ2-7, with 10 bases that match TRBD1. Germline trimming cut 1 base from V and 2 bases from J; bases unmatched to any gene: 2. Germline CDR1 LGHNA, CDR2 YSLEER. The CDR3 spans 15 residues.

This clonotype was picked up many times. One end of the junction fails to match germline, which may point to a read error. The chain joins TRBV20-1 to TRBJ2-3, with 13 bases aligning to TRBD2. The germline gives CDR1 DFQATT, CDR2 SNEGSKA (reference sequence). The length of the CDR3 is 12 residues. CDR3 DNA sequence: TGCAGTGCTAGACGGACTAGCGGGAGAATGAATTTT. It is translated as CSARRTSGRMNF.